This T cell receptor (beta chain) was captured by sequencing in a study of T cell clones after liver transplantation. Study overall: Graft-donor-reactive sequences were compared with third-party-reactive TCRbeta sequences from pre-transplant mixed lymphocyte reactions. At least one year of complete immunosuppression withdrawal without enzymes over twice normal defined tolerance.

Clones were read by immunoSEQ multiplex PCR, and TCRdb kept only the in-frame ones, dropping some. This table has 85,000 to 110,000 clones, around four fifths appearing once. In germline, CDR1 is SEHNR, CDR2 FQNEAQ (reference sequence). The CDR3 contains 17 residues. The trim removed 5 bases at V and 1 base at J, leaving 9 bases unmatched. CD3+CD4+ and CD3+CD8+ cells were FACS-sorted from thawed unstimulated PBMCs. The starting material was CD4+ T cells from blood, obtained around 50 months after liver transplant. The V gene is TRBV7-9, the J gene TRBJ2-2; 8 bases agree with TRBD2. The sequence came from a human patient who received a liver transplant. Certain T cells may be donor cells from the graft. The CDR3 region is CASSLGLGSLNTGELFF. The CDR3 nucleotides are TGTGCCAGCAGCCTGGGACTAGGCAGCCTGAACACCGGGGAGCTGTTTTTT.